This TCR beta chain was recorded in a study of T-cell reconstitution after alpha-beta-depleted transplantation in children. Using unique molecular identifiers, the investigators prepared the TCRbeta library. TCRdb reanalysed the PCR reads using MiXCR and keeps one entry per CDR3 protein. The repertoire holds more than 85,000 distinct CDR3 sequences, with around 10% as singletons. Ten or more counts support this clonotype. Germline loops: CDR1 MDHEN, CDR2 SYDVKM. This CDR3 contains 12 residues. V lost 2 bases, J lost 6 bases, and 8 bases lay in between. The rearrangement uses TRBV28 and TRBJ2-7; D call uncertain. This clonotype was sampled from a human donor who donated a stem cell graft to a child with acute lymphoblastic leukemia. Sequencing used PBMCs from the stem cell graft donor, obtained from the stem cell graft. For the CDR3, the DNA is TGTGCCAGCAGTTTAACCCCCGCCGAGCAGTACTTC. Translation gives CASSLTPAEQYF.